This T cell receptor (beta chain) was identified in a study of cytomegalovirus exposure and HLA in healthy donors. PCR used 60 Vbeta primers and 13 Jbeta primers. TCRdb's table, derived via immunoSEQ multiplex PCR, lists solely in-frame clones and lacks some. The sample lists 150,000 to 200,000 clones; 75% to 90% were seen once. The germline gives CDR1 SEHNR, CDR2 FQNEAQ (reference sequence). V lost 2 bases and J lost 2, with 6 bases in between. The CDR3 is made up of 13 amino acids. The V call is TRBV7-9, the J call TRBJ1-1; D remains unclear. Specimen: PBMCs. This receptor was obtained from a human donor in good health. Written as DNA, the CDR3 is TGTGCCAGCAGCTTACCAGGAAACACTGAAGCTTTCTTT. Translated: CASSLPGNTEAFF.